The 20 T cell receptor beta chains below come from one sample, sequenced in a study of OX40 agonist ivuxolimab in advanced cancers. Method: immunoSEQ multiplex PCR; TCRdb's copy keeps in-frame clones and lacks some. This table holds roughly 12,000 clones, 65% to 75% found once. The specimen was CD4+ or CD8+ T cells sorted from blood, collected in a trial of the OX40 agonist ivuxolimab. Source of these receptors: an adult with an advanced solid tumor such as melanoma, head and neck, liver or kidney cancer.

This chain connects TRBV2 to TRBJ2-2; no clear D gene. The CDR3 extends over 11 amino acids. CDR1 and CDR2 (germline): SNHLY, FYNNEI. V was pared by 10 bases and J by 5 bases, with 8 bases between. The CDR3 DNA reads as TGTGCCATCGGGCATACCGGGGAGCTGTTTTTT. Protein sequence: CAIGHTGELFF.

CDR3 coding DNA: TGTGCCAGCAGTTTGGGCACTGAAGCTTTCTTT. Its translation: CASSLGTEAFF. The chain combines TRBV28 with TRBJ1-1; no firm D call. Per the germline V gene, CDR1 is MDHEN and CDR2 is SYDVKM. The CDR3 has 11 amino acids. The V and J ends lost 3 bases and 4 bases respectively, with 3 bases between them.

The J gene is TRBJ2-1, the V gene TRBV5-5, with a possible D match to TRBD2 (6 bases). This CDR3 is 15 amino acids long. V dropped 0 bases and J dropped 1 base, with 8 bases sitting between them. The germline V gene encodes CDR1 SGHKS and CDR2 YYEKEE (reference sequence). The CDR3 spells CASSLGGASYNEQFF. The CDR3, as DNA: TGTGCCAGCAGCTTGGGCGGGGCTTCCTACAATGAGCAGTTCTTC.

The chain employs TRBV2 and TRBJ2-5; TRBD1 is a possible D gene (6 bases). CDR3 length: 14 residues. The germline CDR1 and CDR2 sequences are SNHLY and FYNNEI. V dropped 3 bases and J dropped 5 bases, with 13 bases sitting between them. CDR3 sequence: CASSDLYRDETQYF. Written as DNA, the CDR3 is TGTGCCAGCAGTGATCTTTACAGGGATGAGACCCAGTACTTC.

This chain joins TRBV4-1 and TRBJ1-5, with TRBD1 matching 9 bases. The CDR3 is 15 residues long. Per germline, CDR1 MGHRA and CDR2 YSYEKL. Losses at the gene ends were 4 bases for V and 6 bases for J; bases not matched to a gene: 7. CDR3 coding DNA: TGCGCCAGCAGCCTTGGGACAGGGTTTCTTCAGCCCCAGCATTTT. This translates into CASSLGTGFLQPQHF.

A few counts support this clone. The chain's CDR3 is CAWSWDDREELEKLFF. DNA for the CDR3: TGTGCCTGGAGTTGGGACGACAGGGAGGAACTCGAAAAACTGTTTTTT. This chain links TRBV30 with TRBJ1-4, with 7 bases fitting TRBD1. The CDR3 contains 16 residues. V was clipped by 2 bases and J by 8 bases; unmatched bases: 14. Germline loops: CDR1 GTSNPN, CDR2 SVGIG (reference sequence).

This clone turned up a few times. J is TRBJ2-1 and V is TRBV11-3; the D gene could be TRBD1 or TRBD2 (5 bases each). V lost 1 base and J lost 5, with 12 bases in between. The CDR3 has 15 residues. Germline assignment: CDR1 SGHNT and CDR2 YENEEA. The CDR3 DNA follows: TGTGCCAGCAGCTTAGTGGGGGATTCGGACAATGAGCAGTTCTTC. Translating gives CASSLVGDSDNEQFF.

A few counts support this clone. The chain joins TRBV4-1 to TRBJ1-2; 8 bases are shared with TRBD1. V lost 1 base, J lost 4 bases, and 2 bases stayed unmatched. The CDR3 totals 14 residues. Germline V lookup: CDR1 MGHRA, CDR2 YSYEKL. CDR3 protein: CASSQGQGPYGYTF. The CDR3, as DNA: TGCGCCAGCAGCCAAGGACAGGGGCCCTATGGCTACACCTTC.

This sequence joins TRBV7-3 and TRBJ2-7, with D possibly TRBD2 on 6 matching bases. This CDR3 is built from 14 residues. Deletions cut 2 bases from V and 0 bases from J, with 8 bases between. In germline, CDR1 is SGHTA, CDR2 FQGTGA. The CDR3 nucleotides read TGTGCCAGCAGCTTATCCGGGAGCTCCTACGAGCAGTACTTC. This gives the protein CASSLSGSSYEQYF.

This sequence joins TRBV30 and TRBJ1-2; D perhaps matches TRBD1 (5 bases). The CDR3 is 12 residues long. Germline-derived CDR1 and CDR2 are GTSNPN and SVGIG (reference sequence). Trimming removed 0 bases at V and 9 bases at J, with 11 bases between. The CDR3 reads CAWSVSGGSYTF. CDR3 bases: TGTGCCTGGAGTGTCTCCGGGGGAAGCTACACCTTC.

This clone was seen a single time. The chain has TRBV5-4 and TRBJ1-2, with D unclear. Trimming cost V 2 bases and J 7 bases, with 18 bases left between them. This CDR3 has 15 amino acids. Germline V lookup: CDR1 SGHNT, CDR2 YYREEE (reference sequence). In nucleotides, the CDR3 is TGTGCCAGCAGCTTCTTATTATCTACCCTCGCTGGCTACACCTTC. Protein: CASSFLLSTLAGYTF.

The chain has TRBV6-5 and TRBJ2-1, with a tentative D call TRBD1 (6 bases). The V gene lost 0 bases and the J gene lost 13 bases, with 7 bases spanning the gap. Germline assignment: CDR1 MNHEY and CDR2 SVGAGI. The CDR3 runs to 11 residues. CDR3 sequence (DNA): TGTGCCAGCAGTTACTCGGGGGCACAGTTCTTC. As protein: CASSYSGAQFF.

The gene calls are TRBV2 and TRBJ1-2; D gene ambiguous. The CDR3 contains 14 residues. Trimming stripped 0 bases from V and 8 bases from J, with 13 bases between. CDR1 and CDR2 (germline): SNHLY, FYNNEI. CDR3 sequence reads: CASSEAPQLYGYTF. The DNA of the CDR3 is TGTGCCAGCAGTGAAGCGCCACAGCTATACGGCTACACCTTC.

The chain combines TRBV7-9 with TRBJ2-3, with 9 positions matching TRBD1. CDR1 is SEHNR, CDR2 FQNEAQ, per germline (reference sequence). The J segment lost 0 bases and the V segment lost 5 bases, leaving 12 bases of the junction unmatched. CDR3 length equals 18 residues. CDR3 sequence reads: CASSGFRTGASSTDTQYF. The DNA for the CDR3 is TGTGCCAGCAGCGGATTTAGGACAGGGGCTTCTAGCACAGATACGCAGTATTTT.

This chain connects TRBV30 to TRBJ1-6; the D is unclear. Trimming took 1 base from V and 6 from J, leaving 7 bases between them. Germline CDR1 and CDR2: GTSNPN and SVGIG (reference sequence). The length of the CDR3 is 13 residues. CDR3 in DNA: TGTGCCTGGAGTGATGGGAGTAATTCACCCCTCCACTTT. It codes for CAWSDGSNSPLHF. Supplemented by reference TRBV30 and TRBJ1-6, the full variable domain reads SQTIHQWPATLVQPVGSPLSLECTVEGTSNPNLYWYRQAAGRGLQLLFYSVGIGQISSEVPQNLSASRPQDRQFILSSKKLLLSDSGFYLCAWSDGSNSPLHFGNGTRLTVT.

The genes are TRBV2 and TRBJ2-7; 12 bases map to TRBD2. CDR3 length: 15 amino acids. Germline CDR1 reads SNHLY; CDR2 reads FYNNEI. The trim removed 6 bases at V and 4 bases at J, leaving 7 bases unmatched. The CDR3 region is CASSGGLAGDYEQYF. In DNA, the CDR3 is TGTGCCAGCAGCGGGGGACTAGCGGGCGATTACGAGCAGTACTTC.

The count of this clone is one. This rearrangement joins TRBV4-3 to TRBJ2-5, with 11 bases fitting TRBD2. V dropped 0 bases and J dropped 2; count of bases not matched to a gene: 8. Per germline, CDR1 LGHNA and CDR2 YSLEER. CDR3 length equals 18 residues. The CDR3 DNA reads TGCGCCAGCAGCCAAGATACTAGCGGGGGCCTAAAACAAGAGACCCAGTACTTC. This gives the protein CASSQDTSGGLKQETQYF.

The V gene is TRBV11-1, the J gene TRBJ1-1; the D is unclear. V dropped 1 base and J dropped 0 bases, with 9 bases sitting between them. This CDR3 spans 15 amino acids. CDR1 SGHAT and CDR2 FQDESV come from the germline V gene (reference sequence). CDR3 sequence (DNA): TGTGCCAGCAGCTTAGAGGCACGGATGAACACTGAAGCTTTCTTT. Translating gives CASSLEARMNTEAFF.

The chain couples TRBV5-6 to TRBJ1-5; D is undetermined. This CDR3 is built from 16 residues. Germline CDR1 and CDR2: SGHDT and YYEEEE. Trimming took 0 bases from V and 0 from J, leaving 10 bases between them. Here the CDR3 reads CASSLGAGYSNQPQHF. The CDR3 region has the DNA TGTGCCAGCAGCTTGGGTGCAGGCTATAGCAATCAGCCCCAGCATTTT.

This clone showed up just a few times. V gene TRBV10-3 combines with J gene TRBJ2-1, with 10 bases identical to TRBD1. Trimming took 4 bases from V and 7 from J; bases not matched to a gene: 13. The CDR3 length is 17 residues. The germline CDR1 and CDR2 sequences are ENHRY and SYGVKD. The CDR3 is CAISALRTGGVVNEQFF. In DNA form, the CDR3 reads TGTGCCATCAGTGCTCTTCGGACAGGGGGTGTTGTAAATGAGCAGTTCTTC.